Presented here are 10 T cell receptor beta chains from one specimen sequenced in a study of neoadjuvant anti-PD-1 for oral cavity cancer. The protocol was immunoSEQ multiplex PCR, while the TCRdb copy is restricted to in-frame clones and leaves out a portion. The sample contains 15,000 or so clones, around 70% of which appear only once. The input for sequencing was PBMCs, taken before nivolumab (anti-PD-1) treatment. Receptors were obtained from a person between 40 and 79 years old with oral cavity squamous cell carcinoma.

The genes are TRBV27 and TRBJ2-3; D unresolved. Trimming pared 7 bases from V and 1 base from J, leaving 15 bases between. The CDR3 consists of 15 residues. Germline V lookup: CDR1 MNHEY, CDR2 SMNVEV (reference sequence). CDR3 amino acids: CASKLEGVGTDTQYF. The DNA for the CDR3 is TGTGCCAGCAAGTTGGAAGGTGTTGGCACAGATACGCAGTATTTT.

The genes are TRBV5-8 and TRBJ2-7; TRBD1 matches 10 bases. CDR3 length: 15 amino acids. Germline assignment: CDR1 SGHTS and CDR2 YDEGEE. With V trimmed by 2 bases and J by 4 bases, 6 bases remained unmatched. CDR3 sequence (DNA): TGTGCCAGCAGCTTAATCAGGACAGGGGGTTACGAGCAGTACTTC. Translating gives CASSLIRTGGYEQYF.

This clone was counted a few times. The chain recombines TRBV6-1 with TRBJ2-1, with 11 nucleotides matching TRBD2. In germline, CDR1 is MNHNS, CDR2 SASEGT. This CDR3 is built from 14 residues. V lost 7 bases to trimming and J lost 4 bases; unmatched junction nucleotides: 3. The CDR3 DNA reads as TGTGCCAGCAATCTAGCGGGGGGTTACAATGAGCAGTTCTTC. Encoded protein: CASNLAGGYNEQFF.

The chain has TRBV21-1 and TRBJ1-4. TRBV21-1 represents a pseudogene. The CDR3 totals 12 residues. DNA of the CDR3: TGTGCCAGCAAAAAGGGGGGGACTGAACTGTTTTTT. It specifies CASKKGGTELFF.

The genes are TRBV6-4 and TRBJ2-5; the D gene is possibly TRBD2 (5 bases). This CDR3 spans 15 amino acids. CDR1 is MRHNA, CDR2 SNTAGT, per germline. The ends were cut back, 2 bases at V and 8 bases at J, with 18 bases in the middle. The CDR3 DNA reads TGTGCCAGCAGTGACGAGGGCTCCGGGAAGAATACCCAGTACTTC. It yields the protein CASSDEGSGKNTQYF.

In this sample, this clone turned up a few times. V usage is TRBV6-4 and J usage is TRBJ1-2; D remains ambiguous. Looked up from germline, CDR1 is MRHNA and CDR2 is SNTAGT. Trimming removed 2 bases at V and 10 bases at J, with 11 bases between. CDR3 length: 12 amino acids. Written as DNA, the CDR3 is TGTGCCAGCAGTGACAAGGGATGGGACTACACCTTC. Protein sequence: CASSDKGWDYTF.

This clone was observed a handful of times. This chain connects TRBV7-9 to TRBJ2-7, with no clear D. The CDR3 covers 13 residues. In germline, CDR1 is SEHNR, CDR2 FQNEAQ (reference sequence). The V end was cut by 1 base, the J end by 5 bases, with 9 bases between. In nucleotides, the CDR3 is TGTGCCAGCAGCTTAGGGACGGCTAACGAGCAGTACTTC. It yields the protein CASSLGTANEQYF.

The V call is TRBV2, the J call TRBJ1-5; D is unclear. The V end was cut by 5 bases, the J end by 0 bases, with 11 bases between. The germline gives CDR1 SNHLY, CDR2 FYNNEI. CDR3 length: 15 residues. CDR3 amino acids: CASSPDTYSNQPQHF. The CDR3 DNA reads TGTGCCAGCAGTCCCGACACATATAGCAATCAGCCCCAGCATTTT.

The gene calls are TRBV6-5 and TRBJ2-7; D remains unclear. Germline loops: CDR1 MNHEY, CDR2 SVGAGI. CDR3 length: 13 amino acids. V shed 5 bases and J shed 1 base, with 9 bases lying between them. The CDR3 loop is CASSHGWSYEQYF. For the CDR3, the DNA is TGTGCCAGCAGTCACGGGTGGTCCTACGAGCAGTACTTC.

The DNA of the CDR3 is TGTGCCAGCCAAGATCGAGGAGGCACTGAAGCTTTCTTT. Its protein product is CASQDRGGTEAFF. The chain employs TRBV2 and TRBJ1-1; no definite D call. The length of the CDR3 is 13 residues. Trimming left V 8 bases short and J 4 bases short, with 14 bases between. CDR1 SNHLY and CDR2 FYNNEI come from the germline V gene.